There are many counts of the clone carrying this TCR beta chain. Its antigen is not known. This CDR3 region has 14 residues. With 6 bases clipped from V and 1 base from J, the junction kept 5 bases outside the gene matches. Looked up from germline, CDR1 is MDHEN and CDR2 is SYDVKM. Unique molecular identifiers were incorporated when the TCRbeta library was constructed. TCRdb independently ran MiXCR on the PCR reads; one entry per CDR3 protein. This table holds 200,000 to 250,000 distinct CDR3 sequences, approximately 10% found once. This record comes from a study of T-cell reconstitution after alpha-beta-depleted transplantation in children. Points from the study as a whole: Several hundred graft clones that had expanded were reportedly the source of alpha-beta T cells about two months after transplant. Newly produced T cells mostly accounted for T-cell counts and diversity one year post-transplant. In some patients, recipient T cells and intrathymic progenitors surviving conditioning explained high day-60 diversity.

Material: PBMCs, obtained before TCRalphabeta/CD19-depleted stem cell transplant. The chain recombines TRBV28 with TRBJ1-2, with 7 bases lining up with TRBD1. The TCR was taken from a child less than two years old with acute myeloid leukemia, due to receive a stem cell transplant. CDR3 residues: CASRLGQHNYGYTF. For the CDR3, the DNA is TGTGCCAGCAGGCTGGGACAGCATAACTATGGCTACACCTTC.